Given below is one T cell receptor (beta chain) in context. The antigen it binds to is not known. There are no base qualities to consult, and no much larger clone falls within one base. Library preparation employed the immunoSEQ multiplex PCR assay. T cell repertoires were profiled by deep sequencing of rearranged TCR beta loci, alongside multiparametric flow cytometry. Imported from immuneACCESS, the table was reduced by TCRdb to in-frame sequences with V and J called. These copies leave out some clones; in studies compared against another copy, an unresolved V gene accounts for under half, and the cause of the remainder is not known. In all, the sample holds 150,000 or so clones, and approximately 90% of those were seen once. The ten largest clones add up to approximately 4.7% of the sample. Reading the germline V gene gives CDR1 MNHNS and CDR2 SASEGT. The V and J ends are trimmed by 6 bases and 3 bases, leaving 6 bases between them. From the cysteine through the phenylalanine, the CDR3 covers 12 amino acids. Only the CDR3 part of the read is kept: 36 bases, read in frame from the first base.

These data are taken from a study of lymphopenia after photon versus proton radiotherapy (dated by TCRdb to the late 2010s). For the wider study: The study compared the immunological effects of photon versus proton radiation therapy in patients with gastrointestinal tumors who developed high-grade lymphopenia. The goal of the study was to describe how the two radiation modalities differ in their effects on the immune system. The cohort included 20 to 25 patients with gastrointestinal tumors who developed lymphopenia after receiving either photon or proton therapy.

What the work shows at the level of the full study, not this receptor alone: Proton-treated patients stayed relatively stable during treatment, while photon-treated patients lost naive T cells and TCR diversity and gained effector/memory populations. The survival association was assessed only in patients who died, and the authors presented better survival with proton therapy as a possibility rather than a demonstrated result. Among patients across the cohort who died, overall survival time showed an inverse correlation with a larger post-nadir drop in TCR diversity. After the lymphocyte count nadir, photon-treated repertoires showed oligoclonal expansion, especially of CD8+ Temra cells, which drove the drop in diversity.

The sequence links TRBV6-1 to TRBJ1-5, with the D gene too uncertain to name. The receptor's source is a man aged 50 to 59 with gastric cancer. The starting material was peripheral blood, obtained from a patient treated with photon-based radiotherapy. The CDR3 amino acid sequence is: CASSFLNQPQHF. The DNA is as follows: TGTGCCAGCAGCTTCCTCAATCAGCCCCAGCATTTT.